This TCR beta chain was sequenced during a study of identical twins. This clonotype has a count of ten or more. This CDR3 region has 15 residues. Germline-derived CDR1 and CDR2 are DFQATT and SNEGSKA (reference sequence). Unmatched junction bases numbered 2, after V lost 3 bases and J lost 5 bases. With template switching, a universal primer site was added, and the cDNA carried unique molecular identifiers. TCRdb re-called the 5' RACE reads through MiXCR, storing one row per CDR3 protein. The sample shows 420,000 or so distinct CDR3 sequences, 18% of them seen only once. Input material: naive T cells sorted from blood. V is TRBV20-1 and J is TRBJ2-2, with TRBD2 matching 14 bases. This TCR was sampled from a man aged 50 to 59 in good health. This CDR3 is CSASGTSGRTGELFF. The CDR3 bases are TGCAGTGCTAGTGGGACTAGCGGGAGAACCGGGGAGCTGTTTTTT.